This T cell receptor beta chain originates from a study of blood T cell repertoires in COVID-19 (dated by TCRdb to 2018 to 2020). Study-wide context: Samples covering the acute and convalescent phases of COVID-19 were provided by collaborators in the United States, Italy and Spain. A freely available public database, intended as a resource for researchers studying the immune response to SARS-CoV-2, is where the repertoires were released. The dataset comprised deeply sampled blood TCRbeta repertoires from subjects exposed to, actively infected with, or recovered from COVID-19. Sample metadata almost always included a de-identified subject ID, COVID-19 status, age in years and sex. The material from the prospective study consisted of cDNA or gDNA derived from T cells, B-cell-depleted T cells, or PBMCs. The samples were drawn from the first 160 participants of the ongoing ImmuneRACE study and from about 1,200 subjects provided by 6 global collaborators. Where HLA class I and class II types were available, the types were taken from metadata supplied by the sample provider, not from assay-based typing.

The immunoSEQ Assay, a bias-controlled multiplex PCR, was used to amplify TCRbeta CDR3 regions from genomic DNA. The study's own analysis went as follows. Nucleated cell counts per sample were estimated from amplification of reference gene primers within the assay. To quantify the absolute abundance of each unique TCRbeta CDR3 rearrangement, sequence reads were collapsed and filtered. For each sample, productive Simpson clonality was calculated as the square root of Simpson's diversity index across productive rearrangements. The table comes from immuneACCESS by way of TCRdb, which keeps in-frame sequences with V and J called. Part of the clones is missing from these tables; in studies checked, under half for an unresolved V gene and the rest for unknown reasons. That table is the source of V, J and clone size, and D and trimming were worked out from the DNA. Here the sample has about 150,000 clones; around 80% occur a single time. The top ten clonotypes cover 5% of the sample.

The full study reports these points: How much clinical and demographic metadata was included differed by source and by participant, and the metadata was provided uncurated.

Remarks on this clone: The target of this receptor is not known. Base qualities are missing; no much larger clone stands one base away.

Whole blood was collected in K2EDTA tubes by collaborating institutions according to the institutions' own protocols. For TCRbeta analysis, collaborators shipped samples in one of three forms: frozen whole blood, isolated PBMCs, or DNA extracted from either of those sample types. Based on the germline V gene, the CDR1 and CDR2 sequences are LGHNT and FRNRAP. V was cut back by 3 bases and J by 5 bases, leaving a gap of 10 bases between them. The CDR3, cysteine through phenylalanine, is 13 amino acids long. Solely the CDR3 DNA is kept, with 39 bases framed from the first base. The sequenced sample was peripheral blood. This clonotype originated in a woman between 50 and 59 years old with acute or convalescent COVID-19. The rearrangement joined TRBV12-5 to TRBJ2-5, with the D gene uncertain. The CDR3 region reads CASGLSSGETQYF. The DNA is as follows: TGTGCTAGTGGTTTAAGTTCCGGGGAGACCCAGTACTTC.